This T cell receptor beta chain was captured by sequencing in a study of control samples from healthy donors and cancer patients. Libraries were prepared by immunoSEQ multiplex PCR; TCRdb keeps only in-frame clonotypes and omits some of them. The sample has some 200,000 clones; roughly 94% are singletons. Germline V CDR1 and CDR2: LGHNA, YNFKEQ. The CDR3 is 12 amino acids. Trimming removed 0 bases from V and 10 bases from J, with 7 bases in between. Input material: blood. This TCR was recovered from a man in his fifties or sixties in good health. This chain connects TRBV4-2 to TRBJ2-1, with D unresolved. The CDR3 is CASSQELDEQFF. The CDR3 DNA follows: TGTGCCAGCAGCCAAGAACTTGACGAGCAGTTCTTC.